This T cell receptor (beta chain) came from a study of T cell responses to AZD1222 COVID-19 vaccine. Findings and caveats of the study: Donors were largely white British and mainly female; clonal diversity was possibly underestimated.

With regard to this clone: Its antigen is unknown.

Clones were read by immunoSEQ multiplex PCR, and TCRdb kept only the in-frame ones, dropping some. Of fewer than 150,000 clones in the sample, around 89% were seen once. Researchers grouped second doses given at about 4 or about 12 weeks into one pool. CDR1 and CDR2 from the germline V gene are MDHEN and SYDVKM. With 2 bases removed from V and 3 bases from J, the gap between germline ends came to 8 bases. The CDR3 has 13 residues. Sequences were derived from peripheral blood, sampled 28 days after the second AZD1222 dose. The clonotype originates from an adult who received the AZD1222 COVID-19 vaccine. The chain links TRBV28 to TRBJ2-7; D gene ambiguous. Written as DNA, the CDR3 is TGTGCCAGCAGTTTAGGGCTGTTCTACGAGCAGTACTTC. Translating it yields CASSLGLFYEQYF.